A few counts support the clone carrying this TCR beta chain. Then a second PCR, running about 6 to 11 cycles, was carried out with a sample-barcoded 5' primer and a J-beta primer mix. Each CDR3 protein is one row after TCRdb ran MiXCR on the 5' RACE reads. The sample includes hundreds of thousands of distinct CDR3 sequences, 45% to 50% seen only once; the top ten take roughly a third. This specimen comes from a study of blood T cells in healthy people across ages. CDR1 and CDR2 from the germline V gene are WSHSY and SAAADI. This CDR3 is 14 amino acids long. The trim removed 2 bases at V and 5 bases at J, leaving 2 bases unmatched.

The receptor's source is a woman aged 55-69 years in good health. Source material: blood. The chain combines TRBV10-2 with TRBJ2-7, with 11 bases aligning to TRBD2. This CDR3 is CASSEASGRNEQYF. CDR3 coding DNA: TGCGCCAGCAGTGAGGCTAGCGGGAGGAACGAGCAGTACTTC.